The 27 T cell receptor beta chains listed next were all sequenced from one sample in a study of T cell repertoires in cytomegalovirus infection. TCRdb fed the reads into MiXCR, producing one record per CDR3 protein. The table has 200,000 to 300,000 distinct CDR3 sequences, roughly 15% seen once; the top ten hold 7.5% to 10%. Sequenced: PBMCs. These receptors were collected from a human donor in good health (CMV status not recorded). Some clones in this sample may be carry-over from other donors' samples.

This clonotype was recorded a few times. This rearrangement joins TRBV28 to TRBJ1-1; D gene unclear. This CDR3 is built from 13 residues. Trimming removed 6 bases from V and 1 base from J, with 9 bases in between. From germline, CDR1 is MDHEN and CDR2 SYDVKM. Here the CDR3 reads CASRRPANTEAFF. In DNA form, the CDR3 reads TGTGCCAGCAGGCGCCCAGCGAACACTGAAGCTTTCTTT. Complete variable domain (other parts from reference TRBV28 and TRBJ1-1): DVKVTQSSRYLVKRTGEKVFLECVQDMDHENMFWYRQDPGLGLRLIYFSYDVKMKEKGDIPEGYSVSREKKERFSLILESASTNQTSMYLCASRRPANTEAFFGQGTRLTVV.

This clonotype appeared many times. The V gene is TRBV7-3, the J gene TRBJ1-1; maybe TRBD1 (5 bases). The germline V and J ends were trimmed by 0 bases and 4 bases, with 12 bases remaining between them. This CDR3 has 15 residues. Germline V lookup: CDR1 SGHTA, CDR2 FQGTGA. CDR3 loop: CASSLTPGLGTEAFF. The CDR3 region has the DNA TGTGCCAGCAGCTTAACCCCGGGGCTGGGCACTGAAGCTTTCTTT. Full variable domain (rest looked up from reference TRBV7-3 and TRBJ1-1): GAGVSQTPSNKVTEKGKYVELRCDPISGHTALYWYRQSLGQGPEFLIYFQGTGAADDSGLPNDRFFAVRPEGSVSTLKIQRTERGDSAVYLCASSLTPGLGTEAFFGQGTRLTVV.

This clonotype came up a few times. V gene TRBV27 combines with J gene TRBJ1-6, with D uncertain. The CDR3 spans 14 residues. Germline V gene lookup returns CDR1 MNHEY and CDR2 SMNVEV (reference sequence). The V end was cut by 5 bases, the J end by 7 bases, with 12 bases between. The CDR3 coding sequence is TGTGCCAGCAGTCTCTCTATCCAGAATTCACCCCTCCACTTT. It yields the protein CASSLSIQNSPLHF.

CDR3 sequence reads: CSARLAGAKNIQYF. CDR3 sequence (DNA): TGCAGCGCGAGACTAGCGGGAGCCAAAAACATTCAGTACTTC. The chain joins TRBV29-1 to TRBJ2-4; 10 nucleotides agree with TRBD2. The V and J ends lost 7 bases and 0 bases, in that order; junction bases with no gene match: 3. Germline lookup yields CDR1 SQVTM and CDR2 ANQGSEA. CDR3 length equals 14 residues.

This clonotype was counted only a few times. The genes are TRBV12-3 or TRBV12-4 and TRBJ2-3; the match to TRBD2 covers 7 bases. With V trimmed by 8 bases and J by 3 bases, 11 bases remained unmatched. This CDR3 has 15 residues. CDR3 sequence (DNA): TGTGCCAGCGGGGAGTCCTCTAGCGGAACAGATACGCAGTATTTT. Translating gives CASGESSSGTDTQYF.

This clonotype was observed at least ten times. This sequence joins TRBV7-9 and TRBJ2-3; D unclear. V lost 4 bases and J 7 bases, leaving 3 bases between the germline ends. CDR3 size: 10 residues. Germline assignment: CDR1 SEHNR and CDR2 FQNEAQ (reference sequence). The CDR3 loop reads CASSSHTQYF. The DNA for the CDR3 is TGTGCCAGCAGCTCCCATACGCAGTATTTT. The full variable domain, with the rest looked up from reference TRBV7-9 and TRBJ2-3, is DTGVSQNPRHKITKRGQNVTFRCDPISEHNRLYWYRQTLGQGPEFLTYFQNEAQLEKSRLLSDRFSAERPKGSFSTLEIQRTEQGDSAMYLCASSSHTQYFGPGTRLTVL.

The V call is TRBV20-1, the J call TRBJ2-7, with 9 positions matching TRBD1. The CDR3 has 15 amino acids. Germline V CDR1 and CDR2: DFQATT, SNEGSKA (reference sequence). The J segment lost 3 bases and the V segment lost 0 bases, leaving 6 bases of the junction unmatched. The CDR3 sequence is CSARDADRGLYEQYF. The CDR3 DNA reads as TGCAGTGCTAGAGATGCGGACAGGGGCCTCTACGAGCAGTACTTC.

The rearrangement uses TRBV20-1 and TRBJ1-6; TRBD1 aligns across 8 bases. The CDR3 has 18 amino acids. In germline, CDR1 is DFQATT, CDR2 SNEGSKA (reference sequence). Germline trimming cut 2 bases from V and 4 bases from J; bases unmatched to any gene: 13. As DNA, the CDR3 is TGCAGTGCTAGAATCCTAAAAGGACAGGGTATTTATAATTCACCCCTCCACTTT. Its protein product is CSARILKGQGIYNSPLHF.

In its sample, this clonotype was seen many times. The CDR3 DNA sequence: TGTGCCAGCAGTTACTCGGGGGACCAGCCCCAGCATTTT. Translated: CASSYSGDQPQHF. The chain is built from TRBV6-2 or TRBV6-3 and TRBJ1-5; maybe TRBD1 (5 bases). The V gene's germline CDR1 is MNHEY and CDR2 SVGEGT. V lost 0 bases, J lost 7 bases, and 7 bases lay in between. This CDR3 region has 13 residues.

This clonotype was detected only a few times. The CDR3 protein is CASSQNPPGTPSGRFGIQYF. The CDR3 DNA sequence: TGTGCCAGCAGCCAAAACCCCCCCGGAACTCCTAGCGGGAGGTTTGGCATTCAGTACTTC. The chain uses TRBV11-2 and TRBJ2-4; 11 bases are a match to TRBD2. Trimming cost V 5 bases and J 9 bases; bases outside gene matches: 24. Looked up from germline, CDR1 is SGHAT and CDR2 is FQNNGV. The CDR3 runs 20 residues.

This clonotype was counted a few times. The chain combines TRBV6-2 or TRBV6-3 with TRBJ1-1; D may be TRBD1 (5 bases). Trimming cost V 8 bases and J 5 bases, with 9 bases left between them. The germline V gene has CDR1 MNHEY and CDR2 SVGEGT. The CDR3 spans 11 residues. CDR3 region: CASGQGTEAFF. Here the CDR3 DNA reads TGTGCCAGCGGTCAGGGTACTGAAGCTTTCTTT.

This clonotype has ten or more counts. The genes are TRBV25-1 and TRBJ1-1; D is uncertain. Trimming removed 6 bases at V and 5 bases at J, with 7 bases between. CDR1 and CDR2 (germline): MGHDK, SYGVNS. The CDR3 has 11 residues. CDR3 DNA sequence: TGTGCCAGCAGGCTGCGGACTGAAGCTTTCTTT. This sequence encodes CASRLRTEAFF.

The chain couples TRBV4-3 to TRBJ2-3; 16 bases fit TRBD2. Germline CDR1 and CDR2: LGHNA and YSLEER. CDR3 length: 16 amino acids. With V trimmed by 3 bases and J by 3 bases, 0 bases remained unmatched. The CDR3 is CASSQGLAGGTDTQYF. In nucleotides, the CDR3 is TGCGCCAGCAGCCAGGGACTAGCGGGAGGGACAGATACGCAGTATTTT.

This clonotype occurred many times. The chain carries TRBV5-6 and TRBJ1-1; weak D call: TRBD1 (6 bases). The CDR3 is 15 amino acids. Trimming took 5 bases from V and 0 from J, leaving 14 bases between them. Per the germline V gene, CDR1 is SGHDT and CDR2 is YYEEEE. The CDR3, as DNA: TGTGCCAGCAGTTATCCGGACAGATTGAACACTGAAGCTTTCTTT. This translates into CASSYPDRLNTEAFF. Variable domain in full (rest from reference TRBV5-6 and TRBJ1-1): DAGVTQSPTHLIKTRGQQVTLRCSPKSGHDTVSWYQQALGQGPQFIFQYYEEEERQRGNFPDRFSGHQFPNYSSELNVNALLLGDSALYLCASSYPDRLNTEAFFGQGTRLTVV.

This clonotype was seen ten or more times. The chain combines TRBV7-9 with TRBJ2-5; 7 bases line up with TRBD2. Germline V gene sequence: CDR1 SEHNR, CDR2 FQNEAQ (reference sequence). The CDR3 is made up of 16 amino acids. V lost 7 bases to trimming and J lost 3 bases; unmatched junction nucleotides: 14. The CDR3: CASTSPRPAGKETQYF. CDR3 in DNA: TGTGCCAGCACCAGCCCTAGGCCAGCGGGGAAAGAGACCCAGTACTTC.

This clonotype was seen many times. The CDR3 reads CASNQGLAGMGVYF. CDR3 nucleotides: TGTGCCAGTAACCAGGGACTAGCGGGAATGGGGGTATACTTC. This rearrangement joins TRBV19 to TRBJ2-4, with 13 bases fitting TRBD2. Losses at the gene ends were 7 bases for V and 16 bases for J; bases not matched to a gene: 13. The CDR3 is 14 amino acids. CDR1 is LNHDA, CDR2 SQIVND, per germline (reference sequence).

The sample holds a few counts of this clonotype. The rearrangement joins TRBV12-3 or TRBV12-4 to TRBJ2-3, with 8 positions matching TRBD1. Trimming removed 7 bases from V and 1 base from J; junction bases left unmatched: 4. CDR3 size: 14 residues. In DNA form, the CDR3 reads TGTGCCAGCACTCCGACAGGGGGCACAGATACGCAGTATTTT. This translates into CASTPTGGTDTQYF.

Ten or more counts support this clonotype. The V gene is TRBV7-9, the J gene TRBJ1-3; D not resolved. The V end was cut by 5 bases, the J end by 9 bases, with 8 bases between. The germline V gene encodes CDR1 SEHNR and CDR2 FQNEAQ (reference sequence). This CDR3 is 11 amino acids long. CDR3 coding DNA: TGTGCCAGCAGCCTCGGGCCCACCATATATTTT. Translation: CASSLGPTIYF.

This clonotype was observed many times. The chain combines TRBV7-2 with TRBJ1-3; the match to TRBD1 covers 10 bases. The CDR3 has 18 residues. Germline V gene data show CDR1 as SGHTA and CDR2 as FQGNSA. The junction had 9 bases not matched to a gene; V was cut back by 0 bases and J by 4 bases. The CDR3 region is CASSLAGTGVGIGNTIYF. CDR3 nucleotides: TGTGCCAGCAGCTTAGCGGGGACAGGGGTTGGAATCGGAAACACCATATATTTT.

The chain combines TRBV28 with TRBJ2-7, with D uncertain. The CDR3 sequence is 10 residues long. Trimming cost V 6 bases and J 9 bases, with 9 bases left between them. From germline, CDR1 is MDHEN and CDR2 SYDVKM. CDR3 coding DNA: TGTGCCAGCAGCGAGGTGCGGCAGTACTTC. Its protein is CASSEVRQYF.

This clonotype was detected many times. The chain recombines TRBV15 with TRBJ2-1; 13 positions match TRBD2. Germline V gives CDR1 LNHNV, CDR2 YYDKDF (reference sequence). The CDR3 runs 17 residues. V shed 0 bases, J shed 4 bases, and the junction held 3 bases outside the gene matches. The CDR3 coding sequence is TGTGCCACCAGCAGAGATCAGGGACTAGCGGGGTACAATGAGCAGTTCTTC. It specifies CATSRDQGLAGYNEQFF.

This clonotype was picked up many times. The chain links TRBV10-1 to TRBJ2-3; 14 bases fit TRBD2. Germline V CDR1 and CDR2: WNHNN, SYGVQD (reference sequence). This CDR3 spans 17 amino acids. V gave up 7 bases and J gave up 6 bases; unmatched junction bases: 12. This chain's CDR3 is CASTHGGTSGRKDTQYF. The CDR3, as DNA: TGCGCCAGCACCCACGGAGGGACTAGCGGGAGAAAGGATACGCAGTATTTT.

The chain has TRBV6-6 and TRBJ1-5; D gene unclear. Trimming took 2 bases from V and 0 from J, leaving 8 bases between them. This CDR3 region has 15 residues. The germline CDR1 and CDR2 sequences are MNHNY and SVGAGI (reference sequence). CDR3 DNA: TGTGCCAGCAGTTACGTAGCAGATAGCAATCAGCCCCAGCATTTT. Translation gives CASSYVADSNQPQHF.

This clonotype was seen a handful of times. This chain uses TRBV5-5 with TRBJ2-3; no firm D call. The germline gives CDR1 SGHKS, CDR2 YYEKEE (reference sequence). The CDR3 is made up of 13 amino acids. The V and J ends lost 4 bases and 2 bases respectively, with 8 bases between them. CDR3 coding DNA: TGTGCCAGCAGCGCCGGCTTCACAGATACGCAGTATTTT. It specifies CASSAGFTDTQYF.

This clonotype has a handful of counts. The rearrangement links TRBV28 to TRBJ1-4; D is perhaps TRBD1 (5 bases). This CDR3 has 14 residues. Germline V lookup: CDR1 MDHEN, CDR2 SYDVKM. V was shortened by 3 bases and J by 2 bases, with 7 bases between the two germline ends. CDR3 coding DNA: TGTGCCAGCAGTTTTCCAGGGACTAATGAAAAACTGTTTTTT. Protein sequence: CASSFPGTNEKLFF.

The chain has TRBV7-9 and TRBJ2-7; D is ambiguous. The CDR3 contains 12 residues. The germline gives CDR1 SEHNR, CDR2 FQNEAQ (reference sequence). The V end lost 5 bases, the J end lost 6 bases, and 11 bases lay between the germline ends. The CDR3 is CASSPPWGEQYF. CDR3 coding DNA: TGTGCCAGCAGCCCACCCTGGGGCGAGCAGTACTTC.

CDR3 sequence (DNA): TGTGCCAGCAAGTCAGGCAGCAATCAGCCCCAGCATTTT. Translation: CASKSGSNQPQHF. The chain joins TRBV2 to TRBJ1-5; D is uncertain. The V and J ends lost 7 bases and 1 base respectively, with 8 bases between them. The CDR3 covers 13 residues. The germline V gene has CDR1 SNHLY and CDR2 FYNNEI.